Shown below are 9 T cell receptor beta chains from a single sample sequenced in a study of identical twins. From the 5' RACE reads, TCRdb called clonotypes with MiXCR, one entry per CDR3 protein. Of some 320,000 distinct CDR3 sequences listed, 9% to 15% are singletons. The same specimen was also included in a second study, on yellow fever vaccine responses in identical twins.

The sample comprised CD8+ T cells sorted from blood. These TCRs come from a woman under 30 in good health.

This clonotype was seen only a few times. The chain has TRBV5-1 and TRBJ2-2; the D gene is possibly TRBD1 (5 bases). The CDR3 is 14 residues long. Trimming took 4 bases from V and 6 from J, leaving 13 bases between them. CDR1 and CDR2 from the germline V gene are SGHRS and YFSETQ. DNA for the CDR3: TGCGCCAGCAGCCCGGACACGTCCCCCGGGGAGCTGTTTTTT. This sequence encodes CASSPDTSPGELFF.

This clonotype was counted between two and nine times. The rearrangement joins TRBV28 to TRBJ2-6; 12 bases match TRBD2. The J segment lost 0 bases and the V segment lost 5 bases, leaving 5 bases of the junction unmatched. Germline V gene lookup returns CDR1 MDHEN and CDR2 SYDVKM. The CDR3 covers 18 residues. For the CDR3, the DNA is TGTGCCAGCAGTCAAGGACTAGCGGGGCACTCTGGGGCCAACGTCCTGACTTTC. Its protein is CASSQGLAGHSGANVLTF.

The chain employs TRBV20-1 and TRBJ2-1; 11 bases line up with TRBD1. The CDR3 covers 15 residues. The germline CDR1 and CDR2 sequences are DFQATT and SNEGSKA (reference sequence). The J segment lost 6 bases and the V segment lost 3 bases, leaving 7 bases of the junction unmatched. CDR3 nucleotide sequence: TGCAGTGCTAGCTCCCGGACAGGGGGCTCCAATGAGCAGTTCTTC. Translation gives CSASSRTGGSNEQFF.

The table lists this clonotype with many counts. The genes are TRBV3-1 and TRBJ2-5; a weak D match, TRBD2 (6 bases). Trimming took off 4 bases at V and 4 bases at J, with 16 bases between the two ends. The CDR3 has 15 residues. Germline V gives CDR1 LGHDT, CDR2 YNNKEL (reference sequence). As DNA, the CDR3 is TGTGCCAGCAGCCTGGCGGGACGGCCGGGAGAGACCCAGTACTTC. Translated, it gives CASSLAGRPGETQYF.

The sample holds a few counts of this clonotype. The chain uses TRBV7-3 and TRBJ2-7; D may match TRBD1 or TRBD2 (5 bases each). V lost 5 bases and J 7 bases, leaving 15 bases between the germline ends. The CDR3 consists of 13 residues. The germline CDR1 and CDR2 sequences are SGHTA and FQGTGA. CDR3 in amino acids: CASSLNPGTEQYF. The CDR3 DNA sequence: TGTGCCAGCAGCCTAAACCCCGGGACGGAGCAGTACTTC.

The rearrangement uses TRBV12-3 or TRBV12-4 and TRBJ2-7, with no clear D. V was shortened by 3 bases and J by 2 bases, with 8 bases between the two germline ends. The CDR3 runs to 13 residues. Written as DNA, the CDR3 is TGTGCCAGCAGTTTTGGCAAGGCCTACGAGCAGTACGTC. This translates into CASSFGKAYEQYV.

Ten or more counts support this clonotype. Written as DNA, the CDR3 is TGTGCCAGCAGCTTAGTAGCGGGGGAAGCAGATACGCAGTATTTT. This sequence encodes CASSLVAGEADTQYF. The chain links TRBV11-2 to TRBJ2-3; 9 bases map to TRBD2. This CDR3 has 15 residues. Germline trimming cut 1 base from V and 4 bases from J; bases unmatched to any gene: 3. Germline CDR1 SGHAT, CDR2 FQNNGV.

This clonotype was counted ten times or more. The chain uses TRBV20-1 and TRBJ2-3; D possibly corresponds to TRBD1 (5 bases). V lost 2 bases, J lost 1 base, and 22 bases lay in between. Germline values: CDR1 DFQATT, CDR2 SNEGSKA (reference sequence). There are 18 residues in the CDR3. The CDR3: CSARPGFVTDGRTDTQYF. In DNA, the CDR3 is TGCAGTGCTAGACCAGGGTTTGTGACTGACGGACGCACAGATACGCAGTATTTT.

This clonotype was recorded at least ten times. The rearrangement uses TRBV12-3 or TRBV12-4 and TRBJ2-1; TRBD2 matches at 9 bases. This CDR3 has 14 residues. J gave up 4 bases and V 2 bases, and 0 bases lay outside the gene matches. CDR3 residues: CASSLSGGYNEQFF. CDR3 coding DNA: TGTGCCAGCAGTTTAAGCGGGGGGTACAATGAGCAGTTCTTC.